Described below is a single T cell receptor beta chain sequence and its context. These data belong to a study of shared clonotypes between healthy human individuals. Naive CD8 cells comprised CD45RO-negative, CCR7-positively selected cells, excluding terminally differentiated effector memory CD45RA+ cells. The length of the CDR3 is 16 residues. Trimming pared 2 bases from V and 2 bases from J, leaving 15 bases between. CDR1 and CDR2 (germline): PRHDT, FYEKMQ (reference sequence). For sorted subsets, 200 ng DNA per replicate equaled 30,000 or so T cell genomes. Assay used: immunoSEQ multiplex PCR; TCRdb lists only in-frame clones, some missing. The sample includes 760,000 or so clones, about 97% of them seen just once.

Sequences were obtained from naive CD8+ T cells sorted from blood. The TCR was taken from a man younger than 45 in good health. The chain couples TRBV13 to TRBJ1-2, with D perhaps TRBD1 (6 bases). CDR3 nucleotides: TGTGCCAGCAGCTTAATGTCCGGGGGGCGAAACTATGGCTACACCTTC. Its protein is CASSLMSGGRNYGYTF.